This T cell receptor (beta chain) is drawn from a study of blood T cell repertoires in COVID-19. The CDR3 sequence is 15 residues long. Generated by immunoSEQ multiplex PCR, the TCRdb table keeps only in-frame clones and is missing some. The repertoire consists of under 45,000 clones, with around three quarters occurring once and the leading ten covering roughly 2%. The sequence was obtained from a man aged 55 to 69 with active COVID-19. The chain recombines TRBV21-1 with TRBJ1-5; whether TRBD1, the table's D call, matches the DNA was not checked. TRBV21-1 is recorded as a pseudogene. Sequenced material: peripheral blood. The CDR3 loop reads CASSPRDRSNQPQHF. For the CDR3, the DNA is TGTGCCAGCAGCCCCCGTGACAGGAGCAATCAGCCCCAGCATTTT.